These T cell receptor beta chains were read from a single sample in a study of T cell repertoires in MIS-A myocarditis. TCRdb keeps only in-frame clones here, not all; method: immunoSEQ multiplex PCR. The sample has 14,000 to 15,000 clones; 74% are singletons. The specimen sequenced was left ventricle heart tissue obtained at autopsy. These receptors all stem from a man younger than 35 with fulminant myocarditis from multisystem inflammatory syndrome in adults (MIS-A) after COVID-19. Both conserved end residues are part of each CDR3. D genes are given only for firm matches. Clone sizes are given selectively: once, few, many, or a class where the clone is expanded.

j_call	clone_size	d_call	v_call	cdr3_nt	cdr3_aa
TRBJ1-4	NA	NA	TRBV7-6	TGTGCCAGCAGCTCCTACCAGGGTTCAGAACTGTTTTTT	CASSSYQGSELFF
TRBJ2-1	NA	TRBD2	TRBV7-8	TGTGCCAGCAGCTTAGCGCGCGCTAGCGGGAGGAAAACGCACGGTGAGCAGTTCTTC	CASSLARASGRKTHGEQFF
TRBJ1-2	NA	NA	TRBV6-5	TGTGCCAGCAACAACCGATATGGCTACACCTTC	CASNNRYGYTF
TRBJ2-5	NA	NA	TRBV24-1	TGTGCCACCAGTGATCCCCGGGGCGGAGAGACCCAGTACTTC	CATSDPRGGETQYF
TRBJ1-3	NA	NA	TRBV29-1	TGCAGCGCGGAGGGGACGCCCGGCAACACCATATATTTT	CSAEGTPGNTIYF
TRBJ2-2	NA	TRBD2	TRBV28	TGTGCCAGCAGTTTATTGGGGGGGACTAATCCCGGGGAGCTGTTTTTT	CASSLLGGTNPGELFF
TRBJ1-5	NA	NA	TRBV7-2	TGTGCCAGCAGCTTATCGGGGACGGGTCAGCCCCAGCATTTT	CASSLSGTGQPQHF
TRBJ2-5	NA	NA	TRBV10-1	TGCGCCAGCAGTGAGTCAGGAGGGCAAGAGACCCAGTACTTC	CASSESGGQETQYF
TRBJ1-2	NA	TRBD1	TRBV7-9	TGTGCCAGCAGCCACGAAGGACAGGGGAGCGGCTACACCTTC	CASSHEGQGSGYTF
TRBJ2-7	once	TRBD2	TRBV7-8	TGTGCCAGCAGCGCGGCGACTAGCGGATCCTACGAGCAGTACTTC	CASSAATSGSYEQYF
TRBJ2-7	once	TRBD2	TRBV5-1	TGCGCCAGCAGCTGGGAAACTAGCGGGATGAGCTCCTACGAGCAGTACTTC	CASSWETSGMSSYEQYF
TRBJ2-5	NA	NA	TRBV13	TGTGCCAGCAGCTTACAGGGAGAGACCCAGTACTTC	CASSLQGETQYF
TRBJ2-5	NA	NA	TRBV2	TGTGCCAGCATGTACCAAGAGACCCAGTACTTC	CASMYQETQYF
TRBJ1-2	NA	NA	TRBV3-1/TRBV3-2	TGTGCCAGCAGCCCCCAGGGAAACTATGGCTACACCTTC	CASSPQGNYGYTF
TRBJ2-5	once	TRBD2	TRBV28	TGTGCCAGCAGGCCCACTAGCGGGGTCCAAGAGACCCAGTACTTC	CASRPTSGVQETQYF
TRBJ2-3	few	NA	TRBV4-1	TGCGCCAGCAGCCAAGAAGTCGGGGGCACAGATACGCAGTATTTT	CASSQEVGGTDTQYF
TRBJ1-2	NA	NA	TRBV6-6	TGTGCCAGCAGTTTGCCGGGGGGTTATGGCTACACCTTC	CASSLPGGYGYTF
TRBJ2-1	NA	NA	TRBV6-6	TGTGCCAGCGCCAGTGCGCCCTCCTACAATGAGCAGTTCTTC	CASASAPSYNEQFF
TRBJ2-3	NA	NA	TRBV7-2	TGTGCCAGCAGCCCGACGGGGGATACGCAGTATTTT	CASSPTGDTQYF
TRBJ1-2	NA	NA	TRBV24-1	TGTGCCACCAGTGGCGGACTAAACTATGGCTACACCTTC	CATSGGLNYGYTF
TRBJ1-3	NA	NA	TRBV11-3	TGTGCCAGCAGCCCCGGGCCGGCCGGGGTAAGTTTCTCTGGAAACACCATATATTTT	CASSPGPAGVSFSGNTIYF
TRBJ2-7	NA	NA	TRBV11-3	TGTGCCAGCAGCTTAGGAGGATGGTCCAGCGAGCAGTACTTC	CASSLGGWSSEQYF
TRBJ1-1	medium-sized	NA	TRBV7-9	TGTGCCAGCAGCGAGGTCGCCCCGCCGAACACTGAAGCTTTCTTT	CASSEVAPPNTEAFF
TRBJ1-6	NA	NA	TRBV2	TGTGCCAGCAGTGAGGGTCAGAACCCTAATTCACCCCTCCACTTT	CASSEGQNPNSPLHF
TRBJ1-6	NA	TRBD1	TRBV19	TGTGCCTCCGGGACAGGTTATTCACCCCTCCACTTT	CASGTGYSPLHF
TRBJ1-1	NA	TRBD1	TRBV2	TGTGCCAGCAGTCAAGGACAGGGCACTGAAGCTTTCTTT	CASSQGQGTEAFF
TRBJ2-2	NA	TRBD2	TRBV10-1	TGCGCCAGCAGTGAGACGCTAGCGGGGGGGCAGGACACCGGGGAGCTGTTTTTT	CASSETLAGGQDTGELFF
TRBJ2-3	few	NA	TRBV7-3	TGTGCCAGCAGCTCCCATCCGAGGGATACGCAGTATTTT	CASSSHPRDTQYF